This T cell receptor beta chain was obtained from a study of T-cell reconstitution after alpha-beta-depleted transplantation in children. General observations from the study: Surviving recipient T cells and thymic progenitors accounted for the high day-60 TCRbeta diversity observed in some patients. T-cell numbers and diversity, one year after transplant, stemmed largely from T cells that were newly produced. Approximately two months post-transplant, alpha-beta T cells reportedly originated from several hundred expanded graft clones.

The TCRbeta library incorporated unique molecular identifiers. TCRdb used MiXCR to reprocess the PCR reads, holding one entry per CDR3 protein. The sample holds about 400,000 distinct CDR3 sequences, 15% to 20% seen once. To note about this clonotype: Its matching antigen is unknown. At one of its ends the junction is not consistent with the germline gene, which may arise from a read error.

CDR1 SQVTM and CDR2 ANQGSEA come from the germline V gene. The CDR3 runs to 15 residues. The sample in question was PBMCs, mostly from graft donor cells, obtained 360 days after TCRalphabeta/CD19-depleted stem cell transplant. The chain carries TRBV29-1 and TRBJ2-1; 8 bases are a match to TRBD2. This clonotype was sampled from a boy under two years old who had a stem cell transplant for Wiskott-Aldrich syndrome, so the T cells may come from the graft donor. The chain's CDR3 is CSVTGGPFPYSEQFF. The CDR3 nucleotides are TGCAGCGTTACGGGAGGGCCCTTTCCGTACAGTGAGCAGTTCTTC.